This TCR beta chain was retrieved from a study of cytomegalovirus exposure and HLA in healthy donors. Study-level points and caveats: An analysis was carried out later, and it reportedly showed fewer N-insertions in an Asian-associated ancestry cluster than the approximately 710-donor mean.

A word on this clone: Its antigen is currently unknown.

The CDR3 has 14 amino acids. Trimming stripped 10 bases from V and 5 bases from J, with 21 bases between. CDR1 is WSHSY and CDR2 is SAAADI in the germline V gene. PCR amplification relied on 60 Vbeta primers (plus 13 Jbeta primers). Method: immunoSEQ multiplex PCR; TCRdb's copy keeps in-frame clones and lacks some. Of about 57,000 clones in the sample, around 80% were seen once. The chain links TRBV10-2 to TRBJ2-7; possible D gene TRBD1, 5 bases. The receptor's source is a woman aged 25 to 45 in good health and CMV-seronegative. The specimen was PBMCs. In DNA form, the CDR3 reads TGCGCCACGCGACGTAGGGGCGCATGGGACGAGCAGTACTTC. As protein: CATRRRGAWDEQYF.